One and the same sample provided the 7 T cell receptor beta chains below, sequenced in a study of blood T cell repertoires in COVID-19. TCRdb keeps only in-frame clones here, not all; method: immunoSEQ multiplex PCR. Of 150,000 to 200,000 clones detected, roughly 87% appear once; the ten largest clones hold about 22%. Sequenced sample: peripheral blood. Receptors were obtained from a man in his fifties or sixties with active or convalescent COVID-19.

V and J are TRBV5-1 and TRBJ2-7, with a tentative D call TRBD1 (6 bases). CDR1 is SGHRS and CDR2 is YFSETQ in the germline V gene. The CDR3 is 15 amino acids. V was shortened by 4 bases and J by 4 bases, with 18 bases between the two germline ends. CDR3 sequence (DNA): TGCGCCAGCAGCGCGAGTAAGGGGGTGGGATACGAGCAGTACTTC. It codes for CASSASKGVGYEQYF.

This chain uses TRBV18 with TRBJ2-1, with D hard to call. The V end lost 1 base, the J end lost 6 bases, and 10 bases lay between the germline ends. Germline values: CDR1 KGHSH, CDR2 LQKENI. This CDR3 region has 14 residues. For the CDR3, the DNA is TGTGCCAGCTCACCACAACAGATACTCAATGAGCAGTTCTTC. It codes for CASSPQQILNEQFF.

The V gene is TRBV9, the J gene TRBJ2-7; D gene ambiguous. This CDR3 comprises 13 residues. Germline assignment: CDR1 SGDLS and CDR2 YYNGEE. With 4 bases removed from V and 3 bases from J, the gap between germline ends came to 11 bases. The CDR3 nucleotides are TGTGCCAGCAGCATCTCCCCCGGCTACGAGCAGTACTTC. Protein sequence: CASSISPGYEQYF.

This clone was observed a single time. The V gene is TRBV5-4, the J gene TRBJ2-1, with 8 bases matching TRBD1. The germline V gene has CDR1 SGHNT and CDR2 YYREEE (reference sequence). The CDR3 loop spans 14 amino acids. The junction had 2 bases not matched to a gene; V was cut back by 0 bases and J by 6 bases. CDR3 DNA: TGTGCCAGCAGCTTGGGGACAGGGCGCAATGAGCAGTTCTTC. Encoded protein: CASSLGTGRNEQFF.

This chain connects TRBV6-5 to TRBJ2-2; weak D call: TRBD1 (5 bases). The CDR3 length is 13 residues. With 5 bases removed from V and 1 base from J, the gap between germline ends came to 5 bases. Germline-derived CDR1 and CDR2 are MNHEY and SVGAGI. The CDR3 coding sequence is TGTGCCAGCAGTCAGGGGAACACCGGGGAGCTGTTTTTT. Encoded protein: CASSQGNTGELFF.

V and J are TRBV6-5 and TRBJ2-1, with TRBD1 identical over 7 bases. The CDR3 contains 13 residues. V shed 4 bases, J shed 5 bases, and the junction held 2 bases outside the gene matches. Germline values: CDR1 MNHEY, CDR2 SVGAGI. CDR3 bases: TGTGCCAGCAGTTCCACAGGGGACAATGAGCAGTTCTTC. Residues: CASSSTGDNEQFF.

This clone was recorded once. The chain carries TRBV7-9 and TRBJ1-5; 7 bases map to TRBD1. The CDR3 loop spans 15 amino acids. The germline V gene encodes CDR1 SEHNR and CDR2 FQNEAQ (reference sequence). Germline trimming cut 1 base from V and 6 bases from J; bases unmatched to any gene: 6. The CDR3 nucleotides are TGTGCCAGCAGCTTAGGGCCAGGGGGAGGTCAGCCCCAGCATTTT. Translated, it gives CASSLGPGGGQPQHF.